A selection of T cell receptor beta chains follows, all from one sample in a study of shared clonotypes between healthy human individuals. The table came from immunoSEQ multiplex PCR; TCRdb's copy has only in-frame clones and leaves some out. Of hundreds of thousands of clones in the sample, 60% to 75% are singletons; the top ten hold around 2%. What was sequenced was memory CD4+ T cells sorted from blood. The receptors were sampled from a woman between 25 and 40 years old in good health. CDR3s include the opening cysteine and the closing phenylalanine or tryptophan. D genes are given only for firm matches. Clone size is shown for a subset of rows, as once, few, many or a class of expanded clone.

clone_size j_call d_call v_call cdr3_nt cdr3_aa
- TRBJ2-5 TRBD1 TRBV6-1 TGTGCCAGCAGTGCCGGGACAGAGCCGGAGACCCAGTACTTC CASSAGTEPETQYF
- TRBJ2-7 - TRBV29-1 TGCAGCGCCCGGGACGGTGGGTACGAGCAGTACTTC CSARDGGYEQYF
- TRBJ2-4 - TRBV6-6 TGTGCCAGCAGTTACCGACAGGGCGGGGGCAAAAACATTCAGTACTTC CASSYRQGGGKNIQYF
- TRBJ2-1 - TRBV2 TGTGCCAGCAGTGACCAGCGGTCCTACAATGAGCAGTTCTTC CASSDQRSYNEQFF
few TRBJ1-5 - TRBV4-1 TGCGCCAGCAGCCAAGACCGGAACAATCAGCCCCAGCATTTT CASSQDRNNQPQHF
- TRBJ1-4 - TRBV7-3 TGTGCCAGCAGCTTAAGGGCTAATGAAAAACTGTTTTTT CASSLRANEKLFF
- TRBJ2-2 - TRBV9 TGTGCCAGCAGCGTAGGTAATAGCGAGCGAACCGGGGAGCTGTTTTTT CASSVGNSERTGELFF
- TRBJ2-7 - TRBV18 TGTGCCAGCTCCCCGAGTGACAGAGCGACCTACGAGCAGTACTTC CASSPSDRATYEQYF
- TRBJ1-2 TRBD1 TRBV28 TGTGCCAGCAGTTTAGGGGGACAGGGGATAAACTATGGCTACACCTTC CASSLGGQGINYGYTF
- TRBJ2-2 - TRBV6-6 TGTGCCAGCAGTCCTGCCCGGACCACCGGGGAGCTGTTTTTT CASSPARTTGELFF
many TRBJ2-7 - TRBV19 TGTGCCAGTAAGTCGATGGACGGAACCTACGAGCAGTACTTC CASKSMDGTYEQYF
- TRBJ2-3 - TRBV11-2 TGTGCCAGCAGCTTAGTCGTGGGAGGAACAGATACGCAGTATTTT CASSLVVGGTDTQYF
- TRBJ1-5 - TRBV19 TGTGCCAGTATGAGTTTCAATCAGCCCCAGCATTTT CASMSFNQPQHF
- TRBJ1-1 - TRBV28 TGTGCCAGCAGCCGTTATAACACTGAAGCTTTCTTT CASSRYNTEAFF
- TRBJ2-5 TRBD2 TRBV5-4 TGTGCCAGCAGCACGTGGACTAGCGGGGGCAAAGAGACCCAGTACTTC CASSTWTSGGKETQYF
few TRBJ2-2 - TRBV5-1 TGCGCCAGCAGCTCAGGGGCAGGCACCGGGGAGCTGTTTTTT CASSSGAGTGELFF
- TRBJ1-3 - TRBV9 TGTGCCAGCAGCGTAGCGGTGGGACGGAGTACAGGAAACACCATATATTTT CASSVAVGRSTGNTIYF
- TRBJ2-3 TRBD2 TRBV11-3 TGTGCCAGCAGCTTACGGACTAGCGGGAGTTCCGGCACAGATACGCAGTATTTT CASSLRTSGSSGTDTQYF